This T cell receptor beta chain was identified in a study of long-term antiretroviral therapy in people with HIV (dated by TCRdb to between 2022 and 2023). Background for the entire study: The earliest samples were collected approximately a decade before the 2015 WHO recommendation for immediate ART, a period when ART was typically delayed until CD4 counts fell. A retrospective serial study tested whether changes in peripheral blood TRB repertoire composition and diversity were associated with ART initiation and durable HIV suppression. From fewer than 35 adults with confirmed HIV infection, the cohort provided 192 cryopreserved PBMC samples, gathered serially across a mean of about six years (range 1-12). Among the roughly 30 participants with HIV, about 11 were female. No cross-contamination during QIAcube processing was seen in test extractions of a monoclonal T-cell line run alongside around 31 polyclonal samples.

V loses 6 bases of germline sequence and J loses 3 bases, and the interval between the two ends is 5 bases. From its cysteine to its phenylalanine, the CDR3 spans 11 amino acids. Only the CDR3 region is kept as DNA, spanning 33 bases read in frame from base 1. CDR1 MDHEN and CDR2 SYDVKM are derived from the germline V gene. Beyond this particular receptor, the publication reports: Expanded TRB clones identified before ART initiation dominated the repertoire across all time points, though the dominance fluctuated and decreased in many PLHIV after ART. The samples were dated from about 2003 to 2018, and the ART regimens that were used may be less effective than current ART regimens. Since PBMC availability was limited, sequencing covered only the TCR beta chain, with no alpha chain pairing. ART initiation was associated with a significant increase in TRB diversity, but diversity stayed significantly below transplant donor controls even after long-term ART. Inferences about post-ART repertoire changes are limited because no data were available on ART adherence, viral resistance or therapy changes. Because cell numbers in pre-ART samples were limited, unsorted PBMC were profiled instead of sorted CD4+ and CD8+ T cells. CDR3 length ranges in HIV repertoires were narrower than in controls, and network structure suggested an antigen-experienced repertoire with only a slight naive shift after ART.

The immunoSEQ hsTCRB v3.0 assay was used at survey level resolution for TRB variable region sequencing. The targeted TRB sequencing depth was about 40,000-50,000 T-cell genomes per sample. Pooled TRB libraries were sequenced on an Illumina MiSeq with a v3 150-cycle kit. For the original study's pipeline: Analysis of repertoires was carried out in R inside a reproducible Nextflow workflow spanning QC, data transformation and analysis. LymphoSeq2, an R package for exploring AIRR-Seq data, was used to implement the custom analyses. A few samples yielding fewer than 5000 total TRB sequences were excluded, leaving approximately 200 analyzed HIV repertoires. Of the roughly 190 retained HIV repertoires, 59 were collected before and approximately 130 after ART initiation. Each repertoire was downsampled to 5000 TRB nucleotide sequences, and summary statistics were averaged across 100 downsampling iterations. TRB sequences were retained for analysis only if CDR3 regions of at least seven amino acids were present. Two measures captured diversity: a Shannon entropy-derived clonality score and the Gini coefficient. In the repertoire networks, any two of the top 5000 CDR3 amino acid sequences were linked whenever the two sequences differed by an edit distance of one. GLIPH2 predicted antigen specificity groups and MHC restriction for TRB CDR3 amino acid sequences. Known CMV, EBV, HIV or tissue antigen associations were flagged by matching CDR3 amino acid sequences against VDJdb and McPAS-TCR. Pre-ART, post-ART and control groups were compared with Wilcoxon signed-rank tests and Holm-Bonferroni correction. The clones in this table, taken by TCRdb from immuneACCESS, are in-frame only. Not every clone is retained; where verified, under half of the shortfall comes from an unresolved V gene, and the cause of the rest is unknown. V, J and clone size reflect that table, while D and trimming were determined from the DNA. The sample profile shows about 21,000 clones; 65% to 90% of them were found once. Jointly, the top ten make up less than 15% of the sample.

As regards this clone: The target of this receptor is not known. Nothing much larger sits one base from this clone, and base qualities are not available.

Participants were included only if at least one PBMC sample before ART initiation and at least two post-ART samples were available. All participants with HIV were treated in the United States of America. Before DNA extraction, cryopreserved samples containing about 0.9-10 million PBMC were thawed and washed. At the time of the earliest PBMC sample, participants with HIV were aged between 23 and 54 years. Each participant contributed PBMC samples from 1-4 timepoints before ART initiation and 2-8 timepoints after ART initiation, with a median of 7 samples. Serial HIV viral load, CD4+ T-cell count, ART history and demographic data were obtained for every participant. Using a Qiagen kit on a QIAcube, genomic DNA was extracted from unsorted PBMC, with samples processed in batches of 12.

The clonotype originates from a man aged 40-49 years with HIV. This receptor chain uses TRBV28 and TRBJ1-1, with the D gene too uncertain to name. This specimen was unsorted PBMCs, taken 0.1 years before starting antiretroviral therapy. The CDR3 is CASRTYTEAFF. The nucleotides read TGTGCCAGCAGGACCTACACTGAAGCTTTCTTT.